Detailed here is one T cell receptor (beta chain). There were TCR beta CDR3 regions amplified from RNA transcripts. The primer set for the first-round RT-PCR of the TCR CDR3 was HTBI. TCRdb reanalysed the multiplex PCR reads using MiXCR and keeps one entry per CDR3 protein. The sample gives approximately 700,000 distinct CDR3 sequences, 16% of which show up once; about 8.4% is in the top ten. These data come from a study of T cells in Graves' hyperthyroidism and ophthalmopathy. The CDR3 consists of 14 residues. The V segment lost 4 bases and the J segment 5 bases; nucleotides outside the gene matches: 7. Germline CDR1 is MGHRA and CDR2 is YSYEKL.

The material sequenced was blood. The receptor comes from a man between 18 and 35 years old with Graves' hyperthyroidism. The V gene is TRBV4-1, the J gene TRBJ2-7; 8 bases line up with TRBD2. The CDR3 region is CASSPREGWNEQYF. CDR3 DNA: TGCGCCAGCAGCCCCCGGGAGGGGTGGAACGAGCAGTACTTC.